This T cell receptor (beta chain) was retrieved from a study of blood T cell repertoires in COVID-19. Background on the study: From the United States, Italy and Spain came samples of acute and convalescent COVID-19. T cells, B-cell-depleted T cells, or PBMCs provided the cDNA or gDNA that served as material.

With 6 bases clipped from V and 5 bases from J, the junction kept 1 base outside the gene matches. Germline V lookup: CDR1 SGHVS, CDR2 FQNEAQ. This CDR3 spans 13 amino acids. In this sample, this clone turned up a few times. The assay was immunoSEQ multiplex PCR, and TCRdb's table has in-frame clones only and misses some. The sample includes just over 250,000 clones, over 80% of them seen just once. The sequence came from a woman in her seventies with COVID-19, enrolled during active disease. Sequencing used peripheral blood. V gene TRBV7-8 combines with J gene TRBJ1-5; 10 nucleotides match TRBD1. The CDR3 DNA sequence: TGTGCCAGCAGTGACAGGGGGCATCAGCCCCAGCATTTT. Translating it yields CASSDRGHQPQHF.